The 17 T cell receptor beta chains in this list originate from one sample, sequenced in a study of tumor-infiltrating lymphocytes in oesophageal squamous cell carcinoma. TCRdb called the PCR reads again in MiXCR, with one record for every CDR3 protein. The table includes some 25,000 distinct CDR3 sequences, 30% to 40% detected once. The sequenced sample was esophageal tumor tissue. The receptors were sampled from a male donor with esophageal squamous cell carcinoma.

The chain combines TRBV6-2 or TRBV6-3 with TRBJ2-7, with 11 positions matching TRBD2. The better agreement between TRBJ2-5 and the DNA end casts doubt on the J call. In germline, CDR1 is MNHEY, CDR2 SVGEGT. CDR3 size: 16 residues. CDR3 protein: CASSWVTSGMGETQYF. CDR3 DNA sequence: TGTGCCAGCAGTTGGGTGACTAGCGGGATGGGGGAGACCCAGTACTTC.

Ten or more counts support this clonotype. The rearrangement links TRBV2 to TRBJ2-5, with TRBD1 matching 10 bases. CDR1 is SNHLY and CDR2 is FYNNEI in the germline V gene. CDR3 length equals 14 residues. Germline trimming cut 10 bases from V and 2 bases from J; bases unmatched to any gene: 7. CDR3 bases: TGTGCCACCCGTAGGGACAGGGGACAAGAGACCCAGTACTTC. This codes for CATRRDRGQETQYF.

The V call is TRBV7-3, the J call TRBJ2-2, with 9 bases that match TRBD2. The germline CDR1 and CDR2 sequences are SGHTA and FQGTGA. This CDR3 has 12 residues. V shed 6 bases and J 13 bases; nucleotides not matched to a gene: 6. CDR3 coding DNA: TGTGCCAGCAGTCCGCTAGCGGGACGGCTGTTTTTT. Translation gives CASSPLAGRLFF.

This rearrangement joins TRBV20-1 to TRBJ2-1, with D tentatively TRBD1 (5 bases). V lost 3 bases, J lost 3 bases, and 12 bases lay in between. Germline lookup yields CDR1 DFQATT and CDR2 SNEGSKA (reference sequence). The CDR3 consists of 14 residues. This chain's CDR3 is CSASRRDFYNEQFF. CDR3 coding DNA: TGCAGTGCTAGTCGCAGGGATTTCTACAATGAGCAGTTCTTC.

This clonotype was observed at least ten times. The rearrangement joins TRBV27 to TRBJ2-3; 9 bases map to TRBD2. V lost 9 bases, J lost 1 base, and 5 bases stayed unmatched. The CDR3 is 14 amino acids. Germline V gives CDR1 MNHEY, CDR2 SMNVEV (reference sequence). The chain's CDR3 is CASLGLAGTDTQYF. The DNA of the CDR3 is TGTGCCAGTCTGGGACTAGCTGGCACAGATACGCAGTATTTT.

This clonotype was seen a few times. The chain couples TRBV20-1 to TRBJ1-6; D is unclear. Per the germline V gene, CDR1 is DFQATT and CDR2 is SNEGSKA (reference sequence). The length of the CDR3 is 17 residues. Trimming shortened V by 0 bases and J by 3 bases, and 15 bases separated the two germline ends. This CDR3 reads CSARDPTGMGYNSPLHF. In nucleotides, the CDR3 is TGCAGTGCTAGAGACCCCACGGGGATGGGCTATAATTCACCCCTCCACTTT.

DNA of the CDR3: TGTGCCAGCAGCTTAGGGGTGTGGCGGGACCAAGAGACCCAGTACTTC. Protein sequence: CASSLGVWRDQETQYF. The chain links TRBV7-2 to TRBJ2-5, with D possibly TRBD2 on 5 matching bases. CDR1 is SGHTA, CDR2 FQGNSA, per germline. The CDR3 runs 16 residues. The ends were cut back, 1 base at V and 0 bases at J, with 12 bases in the middle.

This clonotype has just a few counts. The chain is built from TRBV28 and TRBJ1-2, with 9 positions matching TRBD1. The end of the DNA is better explained by TRBJ2-7, so the J call may be wrong. The V gene's germline CDR1 is MDHEN and CDR2 SYDVKM. The CDR3 sequence is 14 residues long. CDR3 amino acids: CASTDGTGKNEQYF. CDR3 DNA sequence: TGTGCCAGCACCGACGGGACAGGGAAGAACGAGCAGTACTTC.

This sequence joins TRBV6-1 and TRBJ2-3; D gene ambiguous. The last part of the DNA fits TRBJ2-1 better; the J call may be wrong. Germline V CDR1 and CDR2: MNHNS, SASEGT. This CDR3 is 14 amino acids long. CDR3 DNA: TGTGCCAGCAGTGATGGTGTGTCCTACAATGAGCAGTTCTTC. This codes for CASSDGVSYNEQFF.

By sample fraction, this clonotype is medium-sized. The chain combines TRBV7-3 with TRBJ2-1; TRBD2 matches 7 bases. Unmatched junction bases numbered 4, after V lost 2 bases and J lost 6 bases. In germline, CDR1 is SGHTA, CDR2 FQGTGA. CDR3 length: 14 residues. The CDR3 nucleotides read TGTGCCAGCAGCTTAGGGGGACTAAGCAATGAGCAGTTCTTC. It specifies CASSLGGLSNEQFF.

This clonotype appeared many times. V usage is TRBV11-2 and J usage is TRBJ2-1; possible D gene TRBD1, 6 bases. The germline V and J ends were trimmed by 4 bases and 5 bases, with 15 bases remaining between them. Germline V gives CDR1 SGHAT, CDR2 FQNNGV. This CDR3 is built from 15 residues. CDR3 bases: TGTGCCAGCAGCTACATGACAGGTTTTAACAATGAGCAGTTCTTC. Translation: CASSYMTGFNNEQFF.

This chain links TRBV5-5 with TRBJ2-4, with 13 bases fitting TRBD2. The end of the DNA aligns better with TRBJ2-7, so the J call may be wrong. CDR1 and CDR2 (germline): SGHKS, YYEKEE (reference sequence). The CDR3 has 14 amino acids. The CDR3 sequence: CASSSTSGRYEQYF. The CDR3 region has the DNA TGTGCCAGCAGCTCGACTAGCGGGAGGTACGAGCAGTACTTC.

This clonotype was picked up a small number of times. V is TRBV5-6 and J is TRBJ1-2; D might be TRBD1 (5 bases). Looked up from germline, CDR1 is SGHDT and CDR2 is YYEEEE. Deletions cut 4 bases from V and 8 bases from J, with 18 bases between. The CDR3 runs 14 residues. In DNA, the CDR3 is TGTGCCAGCAGCCCTTGGGCCCCCGCAGGGGGCTACACCTTC. This sequence encodes CASSPWAPAGGYTF.

This clonotype was counted many times. The rearrangement links TRBV5-1 to TRBJ2-7; 7 nucleotides line up with TRBD2. CDR1 is SGHRS, CDR2 YFSETQ, per germline. This CDR3 is 13 amino acids long. V lost 4 bases and J lost 2; bases outside the gene matches: 3. CDR3 nucleotide sequence: TGCGCCAGCAGCACCGGGACTACCTACGAGCAGTACTTC. Protein sequence: CASSTGTTYEQYF.

This chain joins TRBV19 and TRBJ2-7, with unresolved D. TRBJ2-5 explains the end of the DNA better; the J call may be wrong. This CDR3 comprises 13 residues. CDR1 is LNHDA and CDR2 is SQIVND in the germline V gene (reference sequence). CDR3 DNA: TGTGCCAGTAGTATTCAAAACCAAGAGACCCAGTACTTC. It translates to CASSIQNQETQYF.

As regards this clonotype: A read error is possible here, since a much larger clone lies one base away. The CDR3: CASKSGSGADVLTF. The CDR3 nucleotides are TGTGCCAGCAAGTCGGGCTCTGGGGCCGACGTCCTGACTTTC. The V gene is TRBV2, the J gene TRBJ2-6; weak D call: TRBD1 (5 bases). The length of the CDR3 is 14 residues. Germline V gene lookup returns CDR1 SNHLY and CDR2 FYNNEI.

V gene TRBV6-2 or TRBV6-3 combines with J gene TRBJ2-2; perhaps TRBD2 as D (6 bases). Germline V CDR1 and CDR2: MNHEY, SVGEGT. CDR3 size: 13 residues. The V and J ends lost 8 bases and 3 bases respectively, with 10 bases between them. The CDR3 DNA sequence: TGTGCCAGCGGAGGGATGGACACCGGGGAGCTGTTTTTT. Its protein is CASGGMDTGELFF.